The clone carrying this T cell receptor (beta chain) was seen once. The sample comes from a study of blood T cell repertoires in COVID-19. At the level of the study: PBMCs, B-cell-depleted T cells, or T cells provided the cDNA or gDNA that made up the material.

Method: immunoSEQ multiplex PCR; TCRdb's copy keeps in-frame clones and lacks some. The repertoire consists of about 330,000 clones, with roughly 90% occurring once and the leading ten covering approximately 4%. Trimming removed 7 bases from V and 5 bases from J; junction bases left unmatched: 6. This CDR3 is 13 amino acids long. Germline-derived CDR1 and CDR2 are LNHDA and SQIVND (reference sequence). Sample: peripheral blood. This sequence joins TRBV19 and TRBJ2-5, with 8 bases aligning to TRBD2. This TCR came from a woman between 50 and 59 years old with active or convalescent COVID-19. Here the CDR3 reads CASKRGGTETQYF. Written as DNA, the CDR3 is TGTGCCAGTAAACGGGGGGGAACCGAGACCCAGTACTTC.